This T cell receptor (beta chain) was observed in a study of OX40 agonist ivuxolimab in advanced cancers. The length of the CDR3 is 16 residues. Germline assignment: CDR1 MNHEY and CDR2 SVGAGI. To note about this clone: Its antigen remains unknown.

Sequencing was performed with immunoSEQ multiplex PCR; in TCRdb, only in-frame clones are kept and a portion is missing. Among 65,000 to 85,000 clones listed, 90% to 95% were seen once. Study findings and constraints: No determination was made of the antigen specificity of the expanded peripheral T cells. Among T cells, CD8+ cells averaged more expanded clones than CD4+ cells. At 0.1 to 3.0 mg/kg, clonal expansion of CD4+ and CD8+ blood T cells had occurred by week 6.

This chain links TRBV6-5 with TRBJ2-5; D unclear. The end of the DNA is better explained by TRBJ2-7, so the J call may be wrong. The sample was CD4+ or CD8+ T cells sorted from blood, taken in a trial of the OX40 agonist ivuxolimab. This TCR was recovered from an adult with an advanced solid tumor such as melanoma, head and neck, liver or kidney cancer. The CDR3: CASSYSSPGSSYEQYF. As DNA, the CDR3 is TGTGCCAGCAGTTACTCCTCTCCGGGCAGCTCCTACGAGCAGTACTTC.